Following are 29 T cell receptor beta chains from one sample sequenced in a study of cytomegalovirus exposure and HLA in healthy donors. Primers for the PCR totalled 60 Vbeta and 13 Jbeta. Libraries were prepared by immunoSEQ multiplex PCR; TCRdb keeps only in-frame clonotypes and omits some of them. The sample shows roughly 100,000 clones, 80% to 90% of them seen only once. The sequencing sample was made of PBMCs. The receptors shown here come from a man aged 30 to 39 in good health and CMV-seropositive.

The V gene is TRBV18, the J gene TRBJ2-3; tentatively, D is TRBD1 (6 bases). V lost 4 bases and J 2 bases, leaving 16 bases between the germline ends. CDR3 length: 16 residues. In germline, CDR1 is KGHSH, CDR2 LQKENI. The CDR3 here is CASSLLIGTLTDTQYF. Written as DNA, the CDR3 is TGTGCCAGCTCACTGCTGATTGGGACACTCACAGATACGCAGTATTTT. Drawing the rest from reference TRBV18 and TRBJ2-3, the complete variable domain is NAGVMQNPRHLVRRRGQEARLRCSPMKGHSHVYWYRQLPEEGLKFMVYLQKENIIDESGMPKERFSAEFPKEGPSILRIQQVVRGDSAAYFCASSLLIGTLTDTQYFGPGTRLTVL.

The J gene is TRBJ1-4, the V gene TRBV30; TRBD1 is a possible D gene (6 bases). The length of the CDR3 is 15 residues. CDR1 and CDR2 from the germline V gene are GTSNPN and SVGIG (reference sequence). V gave up 0 bases and J gave up 4 bases, with 12 bases separating them. The CDR3 nucleotides are TGTGCCTGGAGTGTTTATCAGGGGCATAATGAAAAACTGTTTTTT. Translated: CAWSVYQGHNEKLFF.

The chain employs TRBV13 and TRBJ1-4; no clear D gene. Trimming cost V 3 bases and J 6 bases, with 11 bases left between them. The CDR3 length is 14 residues. Germline values: CDR1 PRHDT, CDR2 FYEKMQ (reference sequence). The CDR3 nucleotides are TGTGCCAGCAGCTTGCCAGGTCTGGATGAAAAACTGTTTTTT. It encodes CASSLPGLDEKLFF.

The chain couples TRBV6-5 to TRBJ1-5; 7 positions match TRBD1. Germline loops: CDR1 MNHEY, CDR2 SVGAGI. The CDR3 is 13 residues long. The V and J ends lost 4 bases and 5 bases, in that order; junction bases with no gene match: 2. In DNA form, the CDR3 reads TGTGCCAGCAGTTCCCAGGGGGATCAGCCCCAGCATTTT. As protein: CASSSQGDQPQHF.

V is TRBV14 and J is TRBJ1-2; D is undetermined. The CDR3 contains 14 residues. The V and J ends lost 3 bases and 7 bases respectively, with 15 bases between them. Germline V CDR1 and CDR2: SGHDN, FVKESK. The CDR3: CASSHATQATGYTF. For the CDR3, the DNA is TGTGCCAGCAGCCACGCCACCCAGGCTACTGGCTACACCTTC.

The chain carries TRBV9 and TRBJ2-7; TRBD1 is a possible D gene (5 bases). Germline values: CDR1 SGDLS, CDR2 YYNGEE. Trimming removed 0 bases at V and 2 bases at J, with 9 bases between. This CDR3 comprises 14 residues. The CDR3 region has the DNA TGTGCCAGCAGCGTAGGACAGAGTACCTACGAGCAGTACTTC. Protein: CASSVGQSTYEQYF.

This sequence joins TRBV28 and TRBJ2-7; TRBD1 aligns across 9 bases. Trimming took 6 bases from V and 5 from J; bases not matched to a gene: 8. Germline lookup yields CDR1 MDHEN and CDR2 SYDVKM. The CDR3 is 14 amino acids. The CDR3 DNA is TGTGCCAGCAGGCTAGACAGGGGGTACGACGAGCAGTACTTC. Protein product: CASRLDRGYDEQYF.

The chain has TRBV19 and TRBJ2-5, with 9 positions matching TRBD1. V was pared by 5 bases and J by 1 base, with 8 bases of the junction left unmatched. This CDR3 has 16 amino acids. Germline CDR1 LNHDA, CDR2 SQIVND (reference sequence). The CDR3 is CASSPIWGQGQETQYF. In DNA form, the CDR3 reads TGTGCCAGTAGTCCCATTTGGGGACAGGGCCAAGAGACCCAGTACTTC. Drawing the rest from reference TRBV19 and TRBJ2-5, the complete variable domain is DGGITQSPKYLFRKEGQNVTLSCEQNLNHDAMYWYRQDPGQGLRLIYYSQIVNDFQKGDIAEGYSVSREKKESFPLTVTSAQKNPTAFYLCASSPIWGQGQETQYFGPGTRLLVL.

The CDR3 protein is CASSFEGAPYNEQFF. In DNA, the CDR3 is TGTGCCAGCAGTTTTGAGGGGGCCCCGTACAATGAGCAGTTCTTC. The V call is TRBV27, the J call TRBJ2-1; 7 bases are a match to TRBD1. Germline V gives CDR1 MNHEY, CDR2 SMNVEV (reference sequence). The trim removed 3 bases at V and 4 bases at J, leaving 6 bases unmatched. The CDR3 extends over 15 amino acids.

This chain connects TRBV19 to TRBJ1-1; 7 bases align to TRBD1. Germline assignment: CDR1 LNHDA and CDR2 SQIVND (reference sequence). Losses at the gene ends were 10 bases for V and 2 bases for J; bases not matched to a gene: 10. The CDR3 spans 14 residues. The CDR3 DNA is TGTGCCACCCGGGACAGCCCATCAAACACTGAAGCTTTCTTT. Its protein is CATRDSPSNTEAFF. Drawing the rest from reference TRBV19 and TRBJ1-1, the complete variable domain is DGGITQSPKYLFRKEGQNVTLSCEQNLNHDAMYWYRQDPGQGLRLIYYSQIVNDFQKGDIAEGYSVSREKKESFPLTVTSAQKNPTAFYLCATRDSPSNTEAFFGQGTRLTVV.

This clone was detected once. The V and J genes are TRBV9 and TRBJ2-1, with D unclear. Germline-derived CDR1 and CDR2 are SGDLS and YYNGEE. This CDR3 spans 15 amino acids. Trimming shortened V by 4 bases and J by 6 bases, and 17 bases separated the two germline ends. The CDR3 DNA follows: TGTGCCAGCAGCTCCCCACCAAACACAGTCAATGAGCAGTTCTTC. It codes for CASSSPPNTVNEQFF.

This clone appeared once. The chain couples TRBV5-6 to TRBJ2-5, with D possibly matching TRBD2 (6 bases). The DNA end is a closer match to TRBJ2-7, so the J assignment may be wrong. The CDR3 contains 11 residues. The germline gives CDR1 SGHDT, CDR2 YYEEEE. The CDR3 coding sequence is TGTGCCAGCAGCCGGGGGTACGAGCAGTACTTC. This sequence encodes CASSRGYEQYF.

The chain uses TRBV29-1 and TRBJ2-6; tentatively, D is TRBD1 (5 bases). The CDR3 totals 13 residues. Germline CDR1 is SQVTM and CDR2 is ANQGSEA. The V end lost 4 bases, the J end lost 7 bases, and 11 bases lay between the germline ends. CDR3 sequence: CSVAAGKANVLTF. Here the CDR3 DNA reads TGCAGCGTTGCCGCAGGGAAAGCCAACGTCCTGACTTTC.

The rearrangement joins TRBV7-2 to TRBJ2-3; D is possibly TRBD1 (5 bases). V was trimmed by 1 base and J by 1 base, leaving 12 bases between them. The CDR3 covers 16 residues. Per germline, CDR1 SGHTA and CDR2 FQGNSA. The CDR3 region has the DNA TGTGCCAGCAGCTTAGGCCCCCTAGGGGGCACAGATACGCAGTATTTT. Its translation: CASSLGPLGGTDTQYF.

This chain links TRBV30 with TRBJ2-1, with 13 bases identical to TRBD2. CDR3 size: 16 residues. J was trimmed by 8 bases and V by 5 bases; bases with no gene match: 12. Germline V CDR1 and CDR2: GTSNPN, SVGIG (reference sequence). The CDR3 protein is CAWAGTTSGRSDEQFF. The DNA of the CDR3 is TGTGCCTGGGCTGGAACGACTAGCGGGAGGTCGGATGAGCAGTTCTTC.

V is TRBV28 and J is TRBJ2-5; 7 bases align to TRBD1. Germline loops: CDR1 MDHEN, CDR2 SYDVKM. Trimming took 5 bases from V and 2 from J; bases not matched to a gene: 8. The CDR3 totals 15 residues. The CDR3 DNA sequence: TGTGCCAGCAGTCCGGCGTTGGGACAGCAAGAGACCCAGTACTTC. It is translated as CASSPALGQQETQYF.

The CDR3 loop reads CASSLLGSSSYEQYF. The CDR3 coding sequence is TGTGCCAGCAGTTTACTAGGAAGTTCCTCCTACGAGCAGTACTTC. V usage is TRBV28 and J usage is TRBJ2-7; D gene uncertain. This CDR3 is 15 amino acids long. Germline V gene data show CDR1 as MDHEN and CDR2 as SYDVKM. With 2 bases removed from V and 0 bases from J, the gap between germline ends came to 11 bases.

This clone was recorded many times. The chain is built from TRBV6-5 and TRBJ2-7; D gene uncertain. V lost 11 bases and J 6 bases, leaving 11 bases between the germline ends. Germline V CDR1 and CDR2: MNHEY, SVGAGI. This CDR3 spans 10 amino acids. The chain's CDR3 is CASNLPEQYF. The CDR3 DNA is TGTGCCTCGAATCTACCCGAGCAGTACTTC.

The J gene is TRBJ1-2, the V gene TRBV7-9, with 9 nucleotides matching TRBD1. Looked up from germline, CDR1 is SEHNR and CDR2 is FQNEAQ (reference sequence). Trimming removed 5 bases from V and 6 bases from J; junction bases left unmatched: 1. This CDR3 region has 12 residues. CDR3 in DNA: TGTGCCAGCAGCCGGACAGGGGATGGCTACACCTTC. Encoded protein: CASSRTGDGYTF.

The chain recombines TRBV6-5 with TRBJ1-1; tentatively, D is TRBD1 (5 bases). CDR1 and CDR2 from the germline V gene are MNHEY and SVGAGI. V was trimmed by 5 bases and J by 3 bases, leaving 13 bases between them. The CDR3 contains 14 residues. The DNA for the CDR3 is TGTGCCAGCAGTCCCTCAGGGTCAGACACTGAAGCTTTCTTT. Translating it yields CASSPSGSDTEAFF.

The rearrangement joins TRBV28 to TRBJ2-1; 9 positions agree with TRBD2. Germline assignment: CDR1 MDHEN and CDR2 SYDVKM. Trimming removed 6 bases from V and 4 bases from J; junction bases left unmatched: 7. The CDR3 is made up of 15 amino acids. In DNA, the CDR3 is TGTGCCAGCAGGGTGACTAGCGGACCTTACAATGAGCAGTTCTTC. It encodes CASRVTSGPYNEQFF.

This chain uses TRBV6-1 with TRBJ2-1, with 11 bases matching TRBD2. The CDR3 covers 14 residues. J was trimmed by 3 bases and V by 6 bases; bases with no gene match: 1. The germline V gene encodes CDR1 MNHNS and CDR2 SASEGT. In DNA form, the CDR3 reads TGTGCCAGCAGCCTAGCGGGAGGCTACAATGAGCAGTTCTTC. This gives the protein CASSLAGGYNEQFF.

The V and J genes are TRBV18 and TRBJ2-1; 14 positions agree with TRBD2. CDR1 KGHSH and CDR2 LQKENI come from the germline V gene. The CDR3 has 15 amino acids. Germline trimming cut 3 bases from V and 7 bases from J; bases unmatched to any gene: 2. The CDR3 is CASSPGLAGGNEQFF. CDR3 bases: TGTGCCAGCTCACCCGGACTAGCGGGAGGTAATGAGCAGTTCTTC.

This chain uses TRBV19 with TRBJ2-1; 11 bases map to TRBD1. Germline CDR1 is LNHDA and CDR2 is SQIVND (reference sequence). This CDR3 has 14 residues. The V segment lost 5 bases and the J segment 5 bases; nucleotides outside the gene matches: 2. CDR3 sequence: CASSGTGGHNEQFF. Written as DNA, the CDR3 is TGTGCCAGTAGTGGGACAGGGGGACACAATGAGCAGTTCTTC.

This clone has just one count. The CDR3, as DNA: TGTGCCAGCAGGCTGACTGGCTCTGGGTCGGGCTACACCTTC. This gives the protein CASRLTGSGSGYTF. The V and J genes are TRBV28 and TRBJ1-2; no clear D. This CDR3 has 14 amino acids. Looked up from germline, CDR1 is MDHEN and CDR2 is SYDVKM. Between the trimmed V and J ends, which lost 6 bases and 8 bases, there was a span of 19 bases.

The J gene is TRBJ2-7, the V gene TRBV7-8; TRBD1 matches at 10 bases. V dropped 1 base and J dropped 2; count of bases not matched to a gene: 23. The germline V gene has CDR1 SGHVS and CDR2 FQNEAQ. The CDR3 is 22 residues long. The CDR3 DNA follows: TGTGCCAGCAGCTTAGGATCCGTAGCAGGACAGGGGGTTTCCAGTTCCCCCTACGAGCAGTACTTC. Residues: CASSLGSVAGQGVSSSPYEQYF.

This clone was observed a few times. The chain has TRBV5-6 and TRBJ2-4; 12 nucleotides match TRBD2. The trim removed 4 bases at V and 6 bases at J, leaving 5 bases unmatched. From germline, CDR1 is SGHDT and CDR2 YYEEEE. CDR3 length equals 15 residues. CDR3 in DNA: TGTGCCAGCAGCCAAGTGACTAGCGGGAGAAACATTCAGTACTTC. Its protein product is CASSQVTSGRNIQYF. Full variable domain (outside the CDR3, taken from reference TRBV5-6 and TRBJ2-4): DAGVTQSPTHLIKTRGQQVTLRCSPKSGHDTVSWYQQALGQGPQFIFQYYEEEERQRGNFPDRFSGHQFPNYSSELNVNALLLGDSALYLCASSQVTSGRNIQYFGAGTRLSVL.

This clone has more than one count but fewer than ten. The chain links TRBV10-2 to TRBJ2-7; a weak D match, TRBD2 (5 bases). The CDR3 length is 13 residues. Trimming removed 7 bases at V and 6 bases at J, with 16 bases between. CDR1 and CDR2 from the germline V gene are WSHSY and SAAADI. The CDR3 sequence is CASTPAEYGEQYF. CDR3 nucleotide sequence: TGCGCCAGCACTCCAGCGGAGTATGGCGAGCAGTACTTC.

This chain uses TRBV19 with TRBJ1-5; 12 nucleotides line up with TRBD1. This CDR3 comprises 15 residues. CDR1 is LNHDA and CDR2 is SQIVND in the germline V gene (reference sequence). V shed 6 bases and J 5 bases; nucleotides not matched to a gene: 5. CDR3 sequence: CASSRGQGADQPQHF. The CDR3 region has the DNA TGTGCCAGTAGCCGGGGACAGGGGGCCGATCAGCCCCAGCATTTT.